This T cell receptor (beta chain) derives from a study of radiotherapy plus CTLA-4 blockade in lung cancer. The overall study: For 18% of patients, objective responses occurred, and approximately 33% had disease control.

Only in-frame clones appear in the TCRdb table, and some are missing; sequencing was by immunoSEQ multiplex PCR. In the table there are 60,000 to 70,000 clones, roughly 78% of which are singletons. This CDR3 has 15 amino acids. Germline loops: CDR1 LGHNA, CDR2 YSLEER. V was trimmed by 4 bases and J by 2 bases, leaving 15 bases between them. With regard to this clone: What it binds is not known.

The study, taken as a whole, reports: Tumor-origin TCR clones grew in blood after radiotherapy plus ipilimumab.

The gene calls are TRBV4-3 and TRBJ2-7; perhaps TRBD1 as D (6 bases). The sequences come from peripheral blood, collected from a patient treated with radiotherapy plus ipilimumab. This clonotype originated in a human donor with non-small cell lung cancer who had a complete response to radiotherapy plus ipilimumab. Here the CDR3 reads CASSLTPQGPYEQYF. The CDR3 DNA reads TGCGCCAGCAGCCTCACACCACAGGGTCCCTACGAGCAGTACTTC.